One sample yielded the 2 T cell receptor beta chains listed below, sequenced in a study of CD8 T cells in ankylosing spondylitis. Using its own MiXCR run on the 5' RACE reads, TCRdb lists one record per CDR3 protein. Of 700,000 or so distinct CDR3 sequences listed, over 15% were seen once; the top ten hold over 15%. These receptors are not linked to any known antigen. Points from the study as a whole: Several highly homologous variants made up a TCR beta motif, and this motif appeared characteristic of ankylosing spondylitis blood.

Sequenced: blood, either unsorted or a sorted T cell fraction (not recorded which). These TCRs come from a male donor with ankylosing spondylitis.

The CDR3 bases are TGCGCCAGCAGCCATGCCTACGAGCAGTACTTC. This encodes CASSHAYEQYF. This rearrangement joins TRBV5-1 to TRBJ2-7; no clear D gene. CDR1 and CDR2 (germline): SGHRS, YFSETQ. The V end lost 4 bases, the J end lost 2 bases, and 4 bases lay between the germline ends. The CDR3 contains 11 residues.

This clonotype has a handful of counts. V and J are TRBV3-1 and TRBJ2-1; D is possibly TRBD2 (6 bases). V lost 1 base to trimming and J lost 9 bases, with 7 bases between them. The germline CDR1 and CDR2 sequences are LGHDT and YNNKEL (reference sequence). The CDR3 has 12 amino acids. The CDR3 nucleotides are TGTGCCAGCAGCCAAGTTAGCGGTGAGCAGTTCTTC. This sequence encodes CASSQVSGEQFF.